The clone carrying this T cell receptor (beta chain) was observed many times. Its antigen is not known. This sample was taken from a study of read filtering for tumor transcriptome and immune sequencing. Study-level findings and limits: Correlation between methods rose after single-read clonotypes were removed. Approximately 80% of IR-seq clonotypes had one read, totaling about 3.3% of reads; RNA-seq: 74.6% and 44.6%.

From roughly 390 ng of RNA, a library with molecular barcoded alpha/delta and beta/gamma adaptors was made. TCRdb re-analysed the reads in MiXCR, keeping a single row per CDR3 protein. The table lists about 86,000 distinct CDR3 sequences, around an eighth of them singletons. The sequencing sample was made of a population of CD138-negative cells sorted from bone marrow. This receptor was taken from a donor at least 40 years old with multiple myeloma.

The DNA for the CDR3 is TGCAGTGCTCCCGTTGAGGTGGACGAGCAGTACTTC. Translation gives CSAPVEVDEQYF. The J gene is TRBJ2-7, the V gene TRBV20-1; D is unresolved. V lost 5 bases and J lost 5, with 13 bases in between. The V gene's germline CDR1 is DFQATT and CDR2 SNEGSKA (reference sequence). There are 12 residues in the CDR3.